This T cell receptor (beta chain) was documented in a study of cytomegalovirus exposure and HLA in healthy donors. Looking at the study overall: According to later analysis, the same platform produced the approximately 130 validation and 666 first-cohort repertoires. General study findings and limits: In vitro confirmation showed three CMV-associated chains to be CMV antigen specific.

CDR1 is MGHRA and CDR2 is YSYEKL in the germline V gene. Trimming pared 4 bases from V and 12 bases from J, leaving 22 bases between. The CDR3 has 14 residues. As to this clone: Its specificity is not known.

The donors belonged to the approximately 120-subject validation cohort, separate from the 666-subject first cohort. Profiling relied on immunoSEQ multiplex PCR, and the TCRdb table lists in-frame clones only, not all of them. In the table there are about 160,000 clones, about 88% of which are singletons. The sequence was obtained from a woman between 18 and 29 years old in good health and CMV-seronegative. This sequence joins TRBV4-1 and TRBJ2-7, with D possibly matching TRBD1 (6 bases). The source material was PBMCs. In DNA form, the CDR3 reads TGCGCCAGCAGCCCGGAAAACGCAGGGGAAAAGCTGTACTTC. This translates into CASSPENAGEKLYF.